The 21 T cell receptor beta chains presented below share a single source sample, sequenced in a study of human T cells and chemical hapten exposure. TCRdb passed the 5' RACE reads through MiXCR, listing each CDR3 protein once. This sample has approximately 81,000 distinct CDR3 sequences, with about 8.4% found just once. Unseparated into fractions, whole blood served as the source from which total RNA was extracted. Receptor source: a male donor in good health.

This clonotype was detected only a few times. V is TRBV6-1 and J is TRBJ2-2; D is perhaps TRBD2 (6 bases). The germline gives CDR1 MNHNS, CDR2 SASEGT. V was pared by 2 bases and J by 5 bases, with 15 bases between. The CDR3 runs 16 residues. The CDR3: CASSELPWRETGELFF. CDR3 sequence (DNA): TGTGCCAGCAGTGAACTCCCCTGGAGGGAAACCGGGGAGCTGTTTTTT.

The V gene is TRBV7-9, the J gene TRBJ2-3; 7 nucleotides match TRBD1. Germline CDR1 is SEHNR and CDR2 is FQNEAQ (reference sequence). V dropped 5 bases and J dropped 2; count of bases not matched to a gene: 1. The CDR3 runs 13 residues. The CDR3 spells CASSGQVTDTQYF. DNA for the CDR3: TGTGCCAGCAGCGGACAGGTCACAGATACGCAGTATTTT.

This clonotype has ten or more counts. The rearrangement links TRBV3-1 to TRBJ1-5, with D perhaps TRBD1 (6 bases). The CDR3 is 15 amino acids. Germline V gives CDR1 LGHDT, CDR2 YNNKEL (reference sequence). Trimming shortened V by 1 base and J by 4 bases, and 11 bases separated the two germline ends. The CDR3 DNA reads TGTGCCAGCAGCCAAGCGTTGGACAGAAATCAGCCCCAGCATTTT. This sequence encodes CASSQALDRNQPQHF.

This clonotype was picked up many times. The J gene is TRBJ1-5, the V gene TRBV7-9; D call uncertain. The CDR3 extends over 13 amino acids. Germline CDR1 reads SEHNR; CDR2 reads FQNEAQ (reference sequence). V was cut by 0 bases and J by 6 bases, with 6 bases left in between. CDR3 bases: TGTGCCAGCAGCTTAGCGCTAGGTCAGCCCCAGCATTTT. Its translation is CASSLALGQPQHF.

The chain has TRBV6-1 and TRBJ2-7; D call uncertain. The germline V gene encodes CDR1 MNHNS and CDR2 SASEGT. The V end lost 4 bases, the J end lost 3 bases, and 13 bases lay between the germline ends. This CDR3 spans 14 amino acids. In nucleotides, the CDR3 is TGTGCCAGCAGTGGACCGATCTTGGGCTACGAGCAGTACTTC. It translates to CASSGPILGYEQYF.

This clonotype was picked up many times. The V and J genes are TRBV20-1 and TRBJ2-3; TRBD2 matches 7 bases. Germline CDR1 reads DFQATT; CDR2 reads SNEGSKA (reference sequence). With 4 bases clipped from V and 0 bases from J, the junction kept 7 bases outside the gene matches. This CDR3 spans 15 amino acids. CDR3 sequence: CSATSSGDSTDTQYF. Here the CDR3 DNA reads TGCAGTGCTACCTCTAGCGGAGACAGCACAGATACGCAGTATTTT.

Ten or more counts support this clonotype. The chain carries TRBV4-2 and TRBJ2-6, with D possibly TRBD2 on 6 matching bases. Germline assignment: CDR1 LGHNA and CDR2 YNFKEQ. This CDR3 has 17 amino acids. Trimming cost V 4 bases and J 0 bases, with 13 bases left between them. CDR3 DNA sequence: TGTGCCAGCAGCCGCGGGGTAGCAACCTCTGGGGCCAACGTCCTGACTTTC. Its protein is CASSRGVATSGANVLTF.

This clonotype was detected only a few times. This chain links TRBV7-2 with TRBJ2-2, with a tentative D call TRBD2 (5 bases). Trimming took 1 base from V and 6 from J, leaving 12 bases between them. The germline V gene has CDR1 SGHTA and CDR2 FQGNSA. The CDR3 totals 15 residues. For the CDR3, the DNA is TGTGCCAGCAGCTTAGGAGGGTTTCGGGCCGGGGAGCTGTTTTTT. Translated, it gives CASSLGGFRAGELFF.

This clonotype was detected many times. The rearrangement links TRBV25-1 to TRBJ2-2; unclear D gene. Germline values: CDR1 MGHDK, CDR2 SYGVNS. The CDR3 consists of 14 residues. Trimming shortened V by 3 bases and J by 6 bases, and 11 bases separated the two germline ends. The CDR3 reads CASSEVRESGELFF. In nucleotides, the CDR3 is TGTGCCAGCAGTGAGGTCCGAGAGTCCGGGGAGCTGTTTTTT.

The V gene is TRBV11-2, the J gene TRBJ2-5, with TRBD2 matching over 13 bases. Germline V lookup: CDR1 SGHAT, CDR2 FQNNGV. This CDR3 is 16 amino acids long. Unmatched junction bases numbered 9, after V lost 6 bases and J lost 5 bases. The CDR3 nucleotides read TGTGCCAGCAGACACGGACTAGCGGGAGCGTCGGAGACCCAGTACTTC. Encoded protein: CASRHGLAGASETQYF.

This clonotype was counted ten times or more. The V gene is TRBV6-5, the J gene TRBJ1-3; tentatively, D is TRBD1 (6 bases). The length of the CDR3 is 17 residues. The germline V and J ends were trimmed by 0 bases and 2 bases, with 14 bases remaining between them. From germline, CDR1 is MNHEY and CDR2 SVGAGI. The CDR3 reads CASSYSRLGHPGNTIYF. CDR3 bases: TGTGCCAGCAGTTACTCGAGGCTGGGACACCCTGGAAACACCATATATTTT.

The table lists this clonotype with many counts. The chain is built from TRBV7-6 and TRBJ2-1; the D is unclear. Germline V gives CDR1 SGHVS, CDR2 FNYEAQ. This CDR3 contains 12 residues. With 2 bases removed from V and 7 bases from J, the gap between germline ends came to 6 bases. The CDR3: CASSLTSNEQFF. The CDR3 nucleotides read TGTGCCAGCAGCTTAACCTCAAATGAGCAGTTCTTC.

This clonotype was observed at least ten times. The rearrangement links TRBV14 to TRBJ2-3; 8 bases fit TRBD2. The length of the CDR3 is 14 residues. V lost 4 bases and J lost 9; bases outside the gene matches: 9. Germline CDR1 SGHDN, CDR2 FVKESK. As DNA, the CDR3 is TGTGCCAGCAGCCCCGGGACTAGAGATGTGACGCAGTATTTT. Translated: CASSPGTRDVTQYF.

This clonotype came up a few times. The chain links TRBV12-3 or TRBV12-4 to TRBJ1-4; 9 nucleotides align to TRBD1. CDR3 length equals 14 residues. V trimming: 6 bases; J trimming: 5 bases; junction bases outside the gene matches: 4. CDR3 in amino acids: CASRGQGENEKLFF. CDR3 DNA sequence: TGTGCCAGCAGGGGACAGGGTGAAAATGAAAAACTGTTTTTT.

In its sample, this clonotype was seen many times. The chain uses TRBV29-1 and TRBJ2-3, with D unclear. This CDR3 spans 13 amino acids. From germline, CDR1 is SQVTM and CDR2 ANQGSEA. With 6 bases removed from V and 1 base from J, the gap between germline ends came to 11 bases. The DNA of the CDR3 is TGCAGCGTCGCGGACCAGGGCACAGATACGCAGTATTTT. Protein sequence: CSVADQGTDTQYF.

This clonotype was detected only a few times. CDR3: CASSRTGGTEAFF. The DNA of the CDR3 is TGCGCCAGCAGCCGGACAGGGGGCACTGAAGCTTTCTTT. The chain employs TRBV4-3 and TRBJ1-1; 10 bases agree with TRBD1. Germline lookup yields CDR1 LGHNA and CDR2 YSLEER. This CDR3 comprises 13 residues. Unmatched junction bases numbered 0, after V lost 4 bases and J lost 4 bases.

This clonotype has just a few counts. The DNA for the CDR3 is TGCGCCAGCAGCCCAGGAGGAGGGCCGAACACTGAAGCTTTCTTT. Its translation: CASSPGGGPNTEAFF. The J gene is TRBJ1-1, the V gene TRBV5-1; no reliable D call. CDR3 length: 15 residues. Between the trimmed V and J ends, which lost 4 bases and 1 base, there was a span of 14 bases. Per the germline V gene, CDR1 is SGHRS and CDR2 is YFSETQ.

This chain links TRBV27 with TRBJ2-7; 7 bases are a match to TRBD2. Germline assignment: CDR1 MNHEY and CDR2 SMNVEV (reference sequence). The V gene end was trimmed by 5 bases and the J gene end by 1 base; junction bases not matched to a gene: 8. The length of the CDR3 is 15 residues. This chain's CDR3 is CASSHGDYRSYEQYF. The CDR3 DNA reads TGTGCCAGCAGTCATGGGGACTACCGGTCCTACGAGCAGTACTTC.

A few counts support this clonotype. The chain is built from TRBV5-1 and TRBJ2-1, with TRBD2 identical over 8 bases. Per the germline V gene, CDR1 is SGHRS and CDR2 is YFSETQ. The CDR3 is 14 residues long. The V gene end was trimmed by 3 bases and the J gene end by 4 bases; junction bases not matched to a gene: 3. The CDR3 reads CASSSSGGYNEQFF. The CDR3, as DNA: TGCGCCAGCAGCTCGTCGGGGGGGTACAATGAGCAGTTCTTC.

This clonotype was counted ten times or more. The chain carries TRBV19 and TRBJ2-1; 9 bases fit TRBD2. This CDR3 is 15 amino acids long. The ends lost 7 bases at V and 0 bases at J; junction bases unmatched: 4. Germline assignment: CDR1 LNHDA and CDR2 SQIVND (reference sequence). The chain's CDR3 is CASMPTSGSYNEQFF. The CDR3 DNA reads as TGTGCCAGTATGCCGACTAGCGGCTCCTACAATGAGCAGTTCTTC. The entire variable domain, with the rest obtained from reference TRBV19 and TRBJ2-1, is as follows: DGGITQSPKYLFRKEGQNVTLSCEQNLNHDAMYWYRQDPGQGLRLIYYSQIVNDFQKGDIAEGYSVSREKKESFPLTVTSAQKNPTAFYLCASMPTSGSYNEQFFGPGTRLTVL.

The chain recombines TRBV12-3 or TRBV12-4 with TRBJ2-2, with 11 nucleotides matching TRBD2. The length of the CDR3 is 17 residues. V lost 5 bases and J lost 2; bases outside the gene matches: 7. CDR3 sequence (DNA): TGTGCCAGCAGTCAACTAGCGGGAGTAGGTAACACCGGGGAGCTGTTTTTT. It is translated as CASSQLAGVGNTGELFF.